Shown below are 19 T cell receptor beta chains from a single sample sequenced in a study of CD8+ T cells in alopecia areata. Extraction and reverse transcription of RNA yielded cDNA as the sequencing template. Data came from immunoSEQ multiplex PCR; TCRdb stores just in-frame clones and leaves some out. The data show just over 20,000 clones, approximately 60% seen once. In the case of four or five patients, the CD4+ cells were sorted into CD25+CD127- cells. The sequenced material came from CD4+ Tregs sorted from blood. These receptors came from a human donor with alopecia areata.

The CDR3 reads CAISGGAGTTYEQYF. In nucleotides, the CDR3 is TGTGCCATCAGTGGGGGGGCAGGGACCACCTACGAGCAGTACTTC. The chain is built from TRBV10-3 and TRBJ2-7; D might be TRBD1 or TRBD2, each matching 6 bases. The CDR3 runs to 15 residues. V gave up 4 bases and J gave up 2 bases, with 15 bases separating them. Germline assignment: CDR1 ENHRY and CDR2 SYGVKD.

The gene calls are TRBV5-1 and TRBJ2-5; 10 positions agree with TRBD2. J was trimmed by 9 bases and V by 0 bases; bases with no gene match: 2. The CDR3 runs to 13 residues. The germline gives CDR1 SGHRS, CDR2 YFSETQ. The DNA for the CDR3 is TGCGCCAGCAGCTTGGAAACTAGCGGGGCCCAGTACTTC. This sequence encodes CASSLETSGAQYF.

The chain combines TRBV7-3 with TRBJ2-6; weak D call: TRBD1 (5 bases). The CDR3 runs 15 residues. Germline V gene sequence: CDR1 SGHTA, CDR2 FQGTGA. The ends were cut back, 3 bases at V and 2 bases at J, with 8 bases in the middle. The CDR3 is CASSFEGAGANVLTF. The CDR3 DNA reads TGTGCCAGCAGCTTTGAAGGGGCTGGGGCCAACGTCCTGACTTTC.

The chain has TRBV15 and TRBJ2-1; D ambiguous. This CDR3 is 17 amino acids long. Trimming pared 0 bases from V and 7 bases from J, leaving 19 bases between. Germline V CDR1 and CDR2: LNHNV, YYDKDF (reference sequence). The CDR3 loop reads CATSRDQRPPFVNEQFF. Written as DNA, the CDR3 is TGTGCCACCAGCAGAGATCAGAGGCCCCCCTTTGTTAATGAGCAGTTCTTC.

This clone has only one observation. In DNA, the CDR3 is TGTGCCAGCAACCTCTCGGGACAGGGGGACCACGAGCAGTACTTC. Protein product: CASNLSGQGDHEQYF. The chain combines TRBV28 with TRBJ2-7; 11 bases are shared with TRBD1. Germline assignment: CDR1 MDHEN and CDR2 SYDVKM. The length of the CDR3 is 15 residues. V was pared by 7 bases and J by 5 bases, with 10 bases of the junction left unmatched.

V usage is TRBV19 and J usage is TRBJ2-2, with unresolved D. Germline-derived CDR1 and CDR2 are LNHDA and SQIVND (reference sequence). The CDR3 extends over 15 amino acids. The V end lost 3 bases, the J end lost 5 bases, and 13 bases lay between the germline ends. Here the CDR3 reads CASSIHPWGTGELFF. In DNA form, the CDR3 reads TGTGCCAGTAGTATTCACCCGTGGGGAACCGGGGAGCTGTTTTTT.

CDR3 nucleotides: TGTGCCAGTAGGGGACAGGGGATCTCTGGGGCCAACGTCCTGACTTTC. Translation: CASRGQGISGANVLTF. The chain recombines TRBV19 with TRBJ2-6, with 10 bases matching TRBD1. Germline V gene lookup returns CDR1 LNHDA and CDR2 SQIVND (reference sequence). After removal of 6 bases from V and 0 bases from J, the junction contained 2 bases not matched to a gene. CDR3 length: 16 amino acids. Full variable domain (missing parts from reference TRBV19 and TRBJ2-6): DGGITQSPKYLFRKEGQNVTLSCEQNLNHDAMYWYRQDPGQGLRLIYYSQIVNDFQKGDIAEGYSVSREKKESFPLTVTSAQKNPTAFYLCASRGQGISGANVLTFGAGSRLTVL.

This chain's CDR3 is CASSLKQGREGYTF. The CDR3 DNA is TGTGCCAGCAGCTTGAAACAGGGGCGGGAGGGCTACACCTTC. V and J are TRBV7-8 and TRBJ1-2; TRBD1 aligns across 7 bases. With 3 bases clipped from V and 8 bases from J, the junction kept 9 bases outside the gene matches. Germline V CDR1 and CDR2: SGHVS, FQNEAQ. The CDR3 spans 14 residues. The full variable domain, rest sourced from reference TRBV7-8 and TRBJ1-2, is GAGVSQSPRYKVAKRGQDVALRCDPISGHVSLFWYQQALGQGPEFLTYFQNEAQLDKSGLPSDRFFAERPEGSVSTLKIQRTQQEDSAVYLCASSLKQGREGYTFGSGTRLTVV.

V gene TRBV15 combines with J gene TRBJ2-7; maybe TRBD2 (5 bases). V was pared by 1 base and J by 4 bases, with 11 bases between. Germline CDR1 reads LNHNV; CDR2 reads YYDKDF (reference sequence). The CDR3 spans 14 residues. The CDR3 DNA is TGTGCCACCAGCAGAGGGGGAGTTCCGTACGAGCAGTACTTC. It is translated as CATSRGGVPYEQYF.

The rearrangement links TRBV7-9 to TRBJ2-7; a possible D gene is TRBD1 (6 bases). The germline CDR1 and CDR2 sequences are SEHNR and FQNEAQ (reference sequence). The V end was cut by 1 base, the J end by 5 bases, with 15 bases between. The CDR3 runs 15 residues. The CDR3 DNA follows: TGTGCCAGCAGCTTAGTGGTAGCAGGGGAGAACGAGCAGTACTTC. This gives the protein CASSLVVAGENEQYF.

The chain recombines TRBV2 with TRBJ1-6; the D is unclear. The CDR3 extends over 15 amino acids. Per the germline V gene, CDR1 is SNHLY and CDR2 is FYNNEI. V was clipped by 6 bases and J by 7 bases, with 16 bases between them. Here the CDR3 reads CASRPRREGNSPLHF. CDR3 bases: TGTGCCAGCAGACCGCGGAGAGAAGGGAATTCACCCCTCCACTTT.

The chain links TRBV5-1 to TRBJ2-7; D unclear. V was trimmed by 0 bases and J by 4 bases, leaving 8 bases between them. Looked up from germline, CDR1 is SGHRS and CDR2 is YFSETQ. The CDR3 covers 13 residues. CDR3 loop: CASSLAQEYEQYF. As DNA, the CDR3 is TGCGCCAGCAGCTTGGCCCAGGAGTACGAGCAGTACTTC. The variable domain in full, with the rest retrieved from reference TRBV5-1 and TRBJ2-7, is KAGVTQTPRYLIKTRGQQVTLSCSPISGHRSVSWYQQTPGQGLQFLFEYFSETQRNKGNFPGRFSGRQFSNSRSEMNVSTLELGDSALYLCASSLAQEYEQYFGPGTRLTVT.

The CDR3 region is CALRIVKQFF. CDR3 in DNA: TGTGCCCTTCGGATTGTCAAGCAGTTCTTC. The rearrangement links TRBV2 to TRBJ2-1; D ambiguous. The CDR3 length is 10 residues. Germline V gene sequence: CDR1 SNHLY, CDR2 FYNNEI. Trimming pared 11 bases from V and 11 bases from J, leaving 13 bases between.

This clone was seen only a few times. V and J are TRBV4-1 and TRBJ2-7, with a possible D match to TRBD1 (6 bases). Germline lookup yields CDR1 MGHRA and CDR2 YSYEKL. This CDR3 spans 16 amino acids. Trimming took 0 bases from V and 2 from J, leaving 14 bases between them. CDR3 region: CASSQDKNRAPYEQYF. The CDR3 DNA sequence: TGCGCCAGCAGCCAAGATAAAAACAGGGCTCCCTACGAGCAGTACTTC.

V is TRBV5-1 and J is TRBJ2-5; no reliable D call. CDR1 SGHRS and CDR2 YFSETQ come from the germline V gene. CDR3 length equals 14 residues. V lost 0 bases, J lost 11 bases, and 17 bases lay in between. CDR3 region: CASSLEGWGSSQYF. The CDR3 bases are TGCGCCAGCAGCTTGGAAGGCTGGGGTTCCTCTCAGTACTTC.

This clone was seen only a few times. The chain joins TRBV29-1 to TRBJ2-1; TRBD2 aligns across 11 bases. V shed 4 bases, J shed 0 bases, and the junction held 8 bases outside the gene matches. Germline V gene sequence: CDR1 SQVTM, CDR2 ANQGSEA. The CDR3 covers 17 residues. The CDR3 protein is CSVVRLAGGSSYNEQFF. CDR3 DNA sequence: TGCAGCGTTGTACGCCTAGCGGGGGGTAGCTCCTACAATGAGCAGTTCTTC.

This chain connects TRBV5-6 to TRBJ2-1; D call uncertain. This CDR3 comprises 12 residues. The V end lost 1 base, the J end lost 7 bases, and 6 bases lay between the germline ends. Germline V gives CDR1 SGHDT, CDR2 YYEEEE. DNA for the CDR3: TGTGCCAGCAGCTTGTCTCTGAATGAGCAGTTCTTC. This translates into CASSLSLNEQFF. Together with reference TRBV5-6 and TRBJ2-1, the CDR3 gives the full variable domain: DAGVTQSPTHLIKTRGQQVTLRCSPKSGHDTVSWYQQALGQGPQFIFQYYEEEERQRGNFPDRFSGHQFPNYSSELNVNALLLGDSALYLCASSLSLNEQFFGPGTRLTVL.

The genes are TRBV21-1 and TRBJ2-7. TRBV21-1 is deemed a pseudogene. CDR3 length: 10 amino acids. This CDR3 reads CAAGGDEQYF. CDR3 nucleotides: TGTGCAGCCGGGGGCGACGAGCAGTACTTC.

This chain uses TRBV6-1 with TRBJ2-3; unclear D gene. V was pared by 4 bases and J by 2 bases, with 7 bases between. Per germline, CDR1 MNHNS and CDR2 SASEGT. The CDR3 totals 13 residues. The CDR3 DNA sequence: TGTGCCAGCAGTGGACTGTACACAGATACGCAGTATTTT. Its protein product is CASSGLYTDTQYF.